This TCR beta chain is drawn from a study of type 1 regulatory T cells. Each CDR3 protein gets one entry after TCRdb re-called the reads with MiXCR. The table lists more than 60,000 distinct CDR3 sequences, about 50% of them singletons. The junction had 10 bases not matched to a gene; V was cut back by 5 bases and J by 5 bases. Germline V gene lookup returns CDR1 DFQATT and CDR2 SNEGSKA (reference sequence). The CDR3 is 14 residues long. Comment on this clonotype: What it binds is not known.

General observations from the study: Tr1 cells had a more restricted TCR repertoire than non-Tr1 cells.

This TCR was recovered from a human donor in good health. V usage is TRBV20-1 and J usage is TRBJ2-7; 9 bases map to TRBD2. Input material: cultured non-Tr1 T cells, either the whole culture or a sorted T cell fraction (not recorded which). CDR3 protein: CSAAWGLASNEQYF. CDR3 sequence (DNA): TGCAGTGCTGCCTGGGGACTAGCATCGAACGAGCAGTACTTC.